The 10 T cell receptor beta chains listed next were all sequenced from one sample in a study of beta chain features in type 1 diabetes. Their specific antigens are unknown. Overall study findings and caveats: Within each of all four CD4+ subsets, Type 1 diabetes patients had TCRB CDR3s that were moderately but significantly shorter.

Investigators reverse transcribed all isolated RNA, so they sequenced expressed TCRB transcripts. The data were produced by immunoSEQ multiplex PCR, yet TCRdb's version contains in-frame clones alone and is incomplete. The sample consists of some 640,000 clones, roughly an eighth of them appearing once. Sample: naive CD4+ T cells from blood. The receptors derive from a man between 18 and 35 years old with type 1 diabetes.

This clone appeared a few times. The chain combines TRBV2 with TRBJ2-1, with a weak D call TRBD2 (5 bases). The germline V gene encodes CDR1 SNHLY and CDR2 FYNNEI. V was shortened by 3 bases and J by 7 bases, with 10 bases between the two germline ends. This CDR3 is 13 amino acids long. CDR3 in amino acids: CASSDELGNEQFF. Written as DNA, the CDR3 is TGTGCCAGCAGTGATGAACTAGGGAATGAGCAGTTCTTC.

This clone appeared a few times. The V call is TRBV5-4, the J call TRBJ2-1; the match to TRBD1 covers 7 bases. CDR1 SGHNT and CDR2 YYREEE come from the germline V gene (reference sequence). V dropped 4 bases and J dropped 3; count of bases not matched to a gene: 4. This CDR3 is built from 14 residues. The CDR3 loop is CASSLRQGYNEQFF. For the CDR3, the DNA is TGTGCCAGCAGCCTTAGACAGGGCTACAATGAGCAGTTCTTC.

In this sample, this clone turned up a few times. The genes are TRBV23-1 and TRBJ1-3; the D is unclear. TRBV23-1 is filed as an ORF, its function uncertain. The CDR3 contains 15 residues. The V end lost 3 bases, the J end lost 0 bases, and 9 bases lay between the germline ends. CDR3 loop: CASSQARTSGNTIYF. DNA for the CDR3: TGCGCCAGCAGTCAGGCCCGAACCTCTGGAAACACCATATATTTT.

The CDR3 region has the DNA TGTGCCAGCATAAGACAGGGCCTCATGAACACTGAAGCTTTCTTT. Translated, it gives CASIRQGLMNTEAFF. V usage is TRBV6-6 and J usage is TRBJ1-1, with TRBD1 matching over 7 bases. V was clipped by 7 bases and J by 0 bases; unmatched bases: 8. Germline V lookup: CDR1 MNHNY, CDR2 SVGAGI (reference sequence). The length of the CDR3 is 15 residues.

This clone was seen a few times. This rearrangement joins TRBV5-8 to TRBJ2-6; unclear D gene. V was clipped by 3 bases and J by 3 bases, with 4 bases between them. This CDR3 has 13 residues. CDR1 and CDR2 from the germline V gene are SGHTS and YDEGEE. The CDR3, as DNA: TGTGCCAGCAGCTGGGTTGGGGCCAACGTCCTGACTTTC. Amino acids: CASSWVGANVLTF. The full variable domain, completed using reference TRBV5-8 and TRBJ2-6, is EAGVTQSPTHLIKTRGQQATLRCSPISGHTSVYWYQQALGLGLQFLLWYDEGEERNRGNFPPRFSGRQFPNYSSELNVNALELEDSALYLCASSWVGANVLTFGAGSRLTVL.

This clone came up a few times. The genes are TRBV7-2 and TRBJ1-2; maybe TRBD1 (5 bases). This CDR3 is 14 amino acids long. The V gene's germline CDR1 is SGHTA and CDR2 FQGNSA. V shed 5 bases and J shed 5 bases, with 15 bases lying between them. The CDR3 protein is CASSHSPGRYGYTF. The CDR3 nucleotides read TGTGCCAGCAGCCATTCCCCAGGGAGGTATGGCTACACCTTC.

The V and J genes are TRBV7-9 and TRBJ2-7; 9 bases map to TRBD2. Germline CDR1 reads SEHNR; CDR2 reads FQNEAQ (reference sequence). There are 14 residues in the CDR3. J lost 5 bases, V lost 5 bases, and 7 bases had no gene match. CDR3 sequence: CASSLGTSKDEQYF. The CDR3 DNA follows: TGTGCCAGCAGCCTAGGGACTAGCAAAGACGAGCAGTACTTC.

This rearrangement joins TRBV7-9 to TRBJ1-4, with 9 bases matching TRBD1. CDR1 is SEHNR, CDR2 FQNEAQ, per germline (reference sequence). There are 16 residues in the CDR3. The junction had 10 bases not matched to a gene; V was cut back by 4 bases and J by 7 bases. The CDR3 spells CASSSSGTGLSEKLFF. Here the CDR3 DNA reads TGTGCCAGCAGCTCTTCCGGGACAGGGTTAAGTGAAAAACTGTTTTTT.

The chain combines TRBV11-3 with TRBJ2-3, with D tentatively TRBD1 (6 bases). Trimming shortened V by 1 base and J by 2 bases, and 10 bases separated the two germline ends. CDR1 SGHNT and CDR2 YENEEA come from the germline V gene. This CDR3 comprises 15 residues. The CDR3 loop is CASSLGRGLTDTQYF. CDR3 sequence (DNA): TGTGCCAGCAGCTTAGGCAGGGGCCTCACAGATACGCAGTATTTT. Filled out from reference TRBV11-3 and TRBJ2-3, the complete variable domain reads EAGVVQSPRYKIIEKKQPVAFWCNPISGHNTLYWYLQNLGQGPELLIRYENEEAVDDSQLPKDRFSAERLKGVDSTLKIQPAELGDSAVYLCASSLGRGLTDTQYFGPGTRLTVL.

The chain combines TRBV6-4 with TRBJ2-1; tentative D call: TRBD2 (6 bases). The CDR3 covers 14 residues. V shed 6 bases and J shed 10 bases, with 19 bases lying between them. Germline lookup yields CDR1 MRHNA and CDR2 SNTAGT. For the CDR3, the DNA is TGTGCCAGCAGCCCCACGGGACTCACAATGGAGCAGTTCTTC. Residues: CASSPTGLTMEQFF.